Each of the 10 T cell receptor beta chains below was sequenced from the same sample in a study of OX40 agonist ivuxolimab in advanced cancers. The table came from immunoSEQ multiplex PCR; TCRdb's copy has only in-frame clones and leaves some out. The profile shows roughly 17,000 clones, 70% to 90% of them singletons. The sequencing here drew on CD4+ or CD8+ T cells sorted from blood, taken in a trial of the OX40 agonist ivuxolimab. The receptors originated from an adult with an advanced solid tumor such as melanoma, head and neck, liver or kidney cancer.

The rearrangement links TRBV30 to TRBJ1-1, with D maybe TRBD1 (5 bases). The ends were cut back, 1 base at V and 8 bases at J, with 14 bases in the middle. Germline CDR1 is GTSNPN and CDR2 is SVGIG (reference sequence). The CDR3 is 13 residues long. This chain's CDR3 is CAWSGGVLGEAFF. CDR3 in DNA: TGTGCCTGGAGTGGAGGGGTCCTCGGGGAAGCTTTCTTT. The full variable domain, completed using reference TRBV30 and TRBJ1-1, is SQTIHQWPATLVQPVGSPLSLECTVEGTSNPNLYWYRQAAGRGLQLLFYSVGIGQISSEVPQNLSASRPQDRQFILSSKKLLLSDSGFYLCAWSGGVLGEAFFGQGTRLTVV.

The chain links TRBV19 to TRBJ2-7; a possible D gene is TRBD2 (7 bases). Germline V CDR1 and CDR2: LNHDA, SQIVND (reference sequence). V was clipped by 3 bases and J by 5 bases, with 17 bases between them. CDR3 length: 15 residues. The CDR3 spells CASSIVLWEGDEQYF. The CDR3 coding sequence is TGTGCCAGTAGTATTGTTCTTTGGGAGGGGGACGAGCAGTACTTC.

The chain has TRBV4-1 and TRBJ2-7; TRBD1 matches at 10 bases. CDR1 is MGHRA, CDR2 YSYEKL, per germline. The CDR3 is made up of 15 amino acids. The V gene end was trimmed by 3 bases and the J gene end by 5 bases; junction bases not matched to a gene: 7. CDR3 loop: CASSQGTGDPNEQYF. For the CDR3, the DNA is TGCGCCAGCAGCCAGGGGACAGGGGATCCTAACGAGCAGTACTTC.

A single count supports this clone. The rearrangement joins TRBV27 to TRBJ1-5, with D tentatively TRBD1 (5 bases). The V end lost 6 bases, the J end lost 4 bases, and 10 bases lay between the germline ends. The CDR3 loop spans 13 amino acids. Germline V gene lookup returns CDR1 MNHEY and CDR2 SMNVEV (reference sequence). CDR3 in amino acids: CASRGGGNQPQHF. DNA for the CDR3: TGTGCCAGCAGGGGGGGAGGGAATCAGCCCCAGCATTTT.

The chain uses TRBV10-3 and TRBJ2-7; no clear D gene. Trimming pared 3 bases from V and 4 bases from J, leaving 7 bases between. Germline V gives CDR1 ENHRY, CDR2 SYGVKD. CDR3 length: 12 residues. Here the CDR3 reads CAISDREYEQYF. The CDR3 DNA reads as TGTGCCATCAGTGACCGAGAATACGAGCAGTACTTC.

The chain combines TRBV19 with TRBJ2-7; 8 bases fit TRBD2. Germline V gives CDR1 LNHDA, CDR2 SQIVND (reference sequence). Trimming removed 4 bases from V and 1 base from J; junction bases left unmatched: 3. CDR3 length: 14 residues. The CDR3 coding sequence is TGTGCCAGTAGTACCCTAGCGGGTTCCTACGAGCAGTACTTC. This encodes CASSTLAGSYEQYF.

The CDR3 DNA sequence: TGTGCCACCCTTGGACACTTGAATACAGCCCAGCATTTT. Residues: CATLGHLNTAQHF. V and J are TRBV7-6 and TRBJ1-5; perhaps TRBD1 as D (5 bases). Germline lookup yields CDR1 SGHVS and CDR2 FNYEAQ. The ends were cut back, 10 bases at V and 11 bases at J, with 21 bases in the middle. The CDR3 is 13 amino acids. Filled out from reference TRBV7-6 and TRBJ1-5, the complete variable domain reads GAGVSQSPRYKVTKRGQDVALRCDPISGHVSLYWYRQALGQGPEFLTYFNYEAQQDKSGLPNDRFSAERPEGSISTLTIQRTEQRDSAMYRCATLGHLNTAQHFGDGTRLSIL.

V usage is TRBV5-5 and J usage is TRBJ1-1, with D possibly being TRBD1 (6 bases). The V and J ends lost 5 bases and 3 bases respectively, with 8 bases between them. Germline values: CDR1 SGHKS, CDR2 YYEKEE (reference sequence). This CDR3 is built from 12 residues. The CDR3 DNA follows: TGTGCCAGCAGAGGGGGTTACACTGAAGCTTTCTTT. It yields the protein CASRGGYTEAFF. The complete variable domain, with remaining parts taken from reference TRBV5-5 and TRBJ1-1, reads DAGVTQSPTHLIKTRGQQVTLRCSPISGHKSVSWYQQVLGQGPQFIFQYYEKEERGRGNFPDRFSARQFPNYSSELNVNALLLGDSALYLCASRGGYTEAFFGQGTRLTVV.

This clone came up once. The chain recombines TRBV7-9 with TRBJ1-2, with 7 nucleotides matching TRBD1. This CDR3 comprises 12 residues. CDR1 and CDR2 (germline): SEHNR, FQNEAQ (reference sequence). V was clipped by 4 bases and J by 8 bases; unmatched bases: 4. CDR3 in DNA: TGTGCCAGCAGCTCCACAGGGGACGGCTACACCTTC. Encoded protein: CASSSTGDGYTF.

This CDR3 is CASSIRREGELFF. The DNA of the CDR3 is TGTGCCAGCAGCATTCGCAGGGAAGGGGAGCTGTTTTTT. The J gene is TRBJ2-2, the V gene TRBV7-9; a possible D gene is TRBD1 (5 bases). V dropped 5 bases and J dropped 8 bases, with 12 bases sitting between them. CDR3 length: 13 residues. Germline-derived CDR1 and CDR2 are SEHNR and FQNEAQ (reference sequence). Full variable domain (remainder filled in from reference TRBV7-9 and TRBJ2-2): DTGVSQNPRHKITKRGQNVTFRCDPISEHNRLYWYRQTLGQGPEFLTYFQNEAQLEKSRLLSDRFSAERPKGSFSTLEIQRTEQGDSAMYLCASSIRREGELFFGEGSRLTVL.